This TCR beta chain is drawn from a study of high-grade serous ovarian cancer treatment subgroups. This clone was observed a single time. The antigen is undetermined. Tumor tissue was taken before any definitive surgery or chemotherapy was given. Profiled with immunoSEQ multiplex PCR; TCRdb holds only in-frame clones, not every one. In the table there are nearly 15,000 clones, about 90% of which are singletons. The length of the CDR3 is 18 residues. Germline V CDR1 and CDR2: MNHEY, SMNVEV (reference sequence). V trimming: 3 bases; J trimming: 5 bases; junction bases outside the gene matches: 8. Study-wide results and caveats: These tumor repertoires lack spatial information from bulk sequencing. Repertoire similarity ranged roughly 0.11 to 0.8 between tumors of one patient.

The chain combines TRBV27 with TRBJ2-2, with 14 bases matching TRBD2. The receptor's source is a human donor with high-grade serous ovarian cancer. The source material was tumor tissue. Here the CDR3 reads CASSLGRLAGGRTGELFF. The CDR3, as DNA: TGTGCCAGCAGTTTGGGGAGACTAGCGGGGGGGCGGACCGGGGAGCTGTTTTTT.